The 22 T cell receptor beta chains listed next were all sequenced from one sample in a study of blood T cell repertoires in COVID-19. The assay was immunoSEQ multiplex PCR, and TCRdb's table has in-frame clones only and misses some. This repertoire shows about 140,000 clones, less than 80% found once; its top ten account for 3.5% to 4.5%. Sequenced sample: peripheral blood. Source of these receptors: a man in his 60s with acute or convalescent COVID-19.

The chain uses TRBV6-5 and TRBJ2-5; a weak D match, TRBD2 (5 bases). The length of the CDR3 is 13 residues. Per the germline V gene, CDR1 is MNHEY and CDR2 is SVGAGI. Trimming stripped 5 bases from V and 1 base from J, with 8 bases between. The CDR3 spells CASSRLSQETQYF. DNA for the CDR3: TGTGCCAGCAGTCGACTATCCCAAGAGACCCAGTACTTC.

The chain uses TRBV4-2 and TRBJ2-3; 10 bases match TRBD2. Germline V CDR1 and CDR2: LGHNA, YNFKEQ. There are 17 residues in the CDR3. V lost 1 base, J lost 6 bases, and 10 bases stayed unmatched. In DNA form, the CDR3 reads TGTGCCAGCAGCCAAGGATTACTAGCGGGATCGGGGGATACGCAGTATTTT. Protein sequence: CASSQGLLAGSGDTQYF.

This clone was observed a single time. The V call is TRBV7-3, the J call TRBJ2-5, with TRBD2 identical over 14 bases. The CDR3 runs to 18 residues. The junction had 12 bases not matched to a gene; V was cut back by 4 bases and J by 5 bases. Per germline, CDR1 SGHTA and CDR2 FQGTGA. CDR3 region: CASSSNPGLAGEAETQYF. The CDR3 DNA reads as TGTGCCAGCAGCTCGAACCCGGGACTAGCGGGAGAAGCGGAGACCCAGTACTTC.

The V gene is TRBV6-5, the J gene TRBJ1-4; 8 nucleotides match TRBD1. This CDR3 comprises 13 residues. J gave up 6 bases and V 6 bases, and 3 bases lay outside the gene matches. CDR1 is MNHEY and CDR2 is SVGAGI in the germline V gene. CDR3 DNA: TGTGCCAGCAGGGGACAGGCCTATGAAAAACTGTTTTTT. Translation: CASRGQAYEKLFF.

This clone was observed once. CDR3 in amino acids: CASSLGFGANEKLFF. The DNA for the CDR3 is TGTGCCAGCAGCTTAGGATTTGGAGCTAATGAAAAACTGTTTTTT. The chain links TRBV7-2 to TRBJ1-4, with D unresolved. Trimming removed 1 base from V and 3 bases from J, with 9 bases in between. The V gene's germline CDR1 is SGHTA and CDR2 FQGNSA. The CDR3 runs to 15 residues.

This clone has just a few counts. This sequence joins TRBV7-2 and TRBJ2-7; D perhaps matches TRBD2 (6 bases). V shed 5 bases and J shed 5 bases, with 7 bases lying between them. Germline V gene data show CDR1 as SGHTA and CDR2 as FQGNSA. This CDR3 spans 11 amino acids. The CDR3 sequence: CASSREDEQYF. Written as DNA, the CDR3 is TGTGCCAGCAGCAGGGAGGACGAGCAGTACTTC.

This clone was counted only a few times. CDR3 nucleotides: TGTGCCAGCAGCCAAGATCCGGGGGAGAACACTGAAGCTTTCTTT. Translation: CASSQDPGENTEAFF. The rearrangement uses TRBV4-2 and TRBJ1-1; the D gene is possibly TRBD1 (5 bases). From germline, CDR1 is LGHNA and CDR2 YNFKEQ. The CDR3 spans 15 residues. V lost 0 bases to trimming and J lost 1 base, with 9 bases between them.

The J gene is TRBJ1-2, the V gene TRBV27, with D possibly matching TRBD1 (5 bases). V was shortened by 6 bases and J by 8 bases, with 16 bases between the two germline ends. Per germline, CDR1 MNHEY and CDR2 SMNVEV (reference sequence). The CDR3 spans 13 residues. The CDR3 spells CASSPGTEGGYTF. The CDR3 DNA follows: TGTGCCAGCAGCCCAGGGACTGAGGGCGGCTACACCTTC.

The chain couples TRBV2 to TRBJ1-5; 10 bases align to TRBD1. The CDR3 length is 19 residues. V was clipped by 5 bases and J by 0 bases; unmatched bases: 13. Per germline, CDR1 SNHLY and CDR2 FYNNEI. This CDR3 is CASSILRQGAGHSNQPQHF. CDR3 DNA: TGTGCCAGCAGTATACTACGACAGGGGGCTGGGCATAGCAATCAGCCCCAGCATTTT.

This clone was seen only a few times. This chain links TRBV30 with TRBJ1-5; D not resolved. The CDR3 is 14 residues long. The V gene's germline CDR1 is GTSNPN and CDR2 SVGIG (reference sequence). The V and J ends lost 2 bases and 6 bases respectively, with 14 bases between them. Here the CDR3 DNA reads TGTGCCTGGAGTTTGGGAACCGCGGGTCAGCCCCAGCATTTT. Translated, it gives CAWSLGTAGQPQHF.

This chain uses TRBV28 with TRBJ2-7; the D gene is possibly TRBD2 (6 bases). The ends were cut back, 4 bases at V and 2 bases at J, with 18 bases in the middle. The CDR3 loop spans 16 amino acids. Germline assignment: CDR1 MDHEN and CDR2 SYDVKM. This CDR3 is CASSYGDSDFAYEQYF. The DNA for the CDR3 is TGTGCCAGCAGTTATGGGGACTCCGATTTTGCCTACGAGCAGTACTTC.

V gene TRBV29-1 combines with J gene TRBJ2-2; D gene ambiguous. V dropped 5 bases and J dropped 1 base, with 5 bases sitting between them. There are 12 residues in the CDR3. In germline, CDR1 is SQVTM, CDR2 ANQGSEA. Here the CDR3 reads CSVSENTGELFF. The DNA for the CDR3 is TGCAGCGTTTCAGAGAACACCGGGGAGCTGTTTTTT.

Details on this clone: Other DNA variants within this sample encode the same CDR3. The V gene is TRBV7-8, the J gene TRBJ1-3; D is uncertain. Germline CDR1 and CDR2: SGHVS and FQNEAQ. The CDR3 loop spans 14 amino acids. Trimming pared 1 base from V and 4 bases from J, leaving 8 bases between. In DNA, the CDR3 is TGTGCCAGCAGCTTAGGAACAGTGGGAAACACCATATATTTT. It translates to CASSLGTVGNTIYF.

V is TRBV7-8 and J is TRBJ1-1; a weak D match, TRBD1 (5 bases). The germline V and J ends were trimmed by 3 bases and 2 bases, with 7 bases remaining between them. This CDR3 spans 13 amino acids. CDR1 and CDR2 from the germline V gene are SGHVS and FQNEAQ. CDR3 nucleotide sequence: TGTGCCAGCAGCTTCACAGGAAACACTGAAGCTTTCTTT. Translated, it gives CASSFTGNTEAFF.

The chain carries TRBV28 and TRBJ1-4; D is unclear. Germline CDR1 reads MDHEN; CDR2 reads SYDVKM. This CDR3 contains 13 residues. V was shortened by 6 bases and J by 6 bases, with 11 bases between the two germline ends. The chain's CDR3 is CASSLPPDEKLFF. The CDR3 nucleotides read TGTGCCAGCAGCCTCCCTCCGGATGAAAAACTGTTTTTT. The variable domain in full, completed from reference TRBV28 and TRBJ1-4, reads DVKVTQSSRYLVKRTGEKVFLECVQDMDHENMFWYRQDPGLGLRLIYFSYDVKMKEKGDIPEGYSVSREKKERFSLILESASTNQTSMYLCASSLPPDEKLFFGSGTQLSVL.

The chain combines TRBV6-5 with TRBJ2-7, with 9 bases matching TRBD1. This CDR3 has 14 amino acids. Germline CDR1 is MNHEY and CDR2 is SVGAGI. Unmatched junction bases numbered 9, after V lost 6 bases and J lost 6 bases. The CDR3 DNA is TGTGCCAGCAGCCCCGACAGGGGGGTTGGCGAGCAGTACTTC. It codes for CASSPDRGVGEQYF.

The chain recombines TRBV2 with TRBJ1-2; D unclear. Germline V gives CDR1 SNHLY, CDR2 FYNNEI. This CDR3 region has 14 residues. Trimming left V 6 bases short and J 4 bases short, with 15 bases between. The CDR3 bases are TGTGCCAGCAGCGAACGACAAAGCAGCTATGGCTACACCTTC. Translating it yields CASSERQSSYGYTF.

The chain is built from TRBV11-2 and TRBJ1-6; D is perhaps TRBD1 (5 bases). Germline CDR1 and CDR2: SGHAT and FQNNGV. Trimming removed 1 base at V and 3 bases at J, with 19 bases between. This CDR3 has 19 amino acids. Written as DNA, the CDR3 is TGTGCCAGCAGCTTAGGGGGCCCGATGGTCCCCCTCTATAATTCACCCCTCCACTTT. This codes for CASSLGGPMVPLYNSPLHF.

This chain links TRBV29-1 with TRBJ1-2; 10 positions agree with TRBD1. The CDR3 length is 13 residues. The germline gives CDR1 SQVTM, CDR2 ANQGSEA. The trim removed 7 bases at V and 8 bases at J, leaving 10 bases unmatched. The CDR3 DNA follows: TGCAGCGCCCTCCGGGACAGGGGATTCGGCTACACCTTC. This sequence encodes CSALRDRGFGYTF. The full variable domain, completed using reference TRBV29-1 and TRBJ1-2, is SAVISQKPSRDICQRGTSLTIQCQVDSQVTMMFWYRQQPGQSLTLIATANQGSEATYESGFVIDKFPISRPNLTFSTLTVSNMSPEDSSIYLCSALRDRGFGYTFGSGTRLTVV.

The genes are TRBV4-2 and TRBJ2-1; D remains unclear. This CDR3 comprises 13 residues. V was cut by 2 bases and J by 6 bases, with 8 bases left in between. Germline V gene lookup returns CDR1 LGHNA and CDR2 YNFKEQ. The CDR3 region is CASSQLESNEQFF. The CDR3 DNA follows: TGTGCCAGCAGCCAACTGGAGTCCAATGAGCAGTTCTTC.

This chain connects TRBV5-1 to TRBJ2-5; TRBD2 aligns across 7 bases. The CDR3 has 14 amino acids. V shed 4 bases and J 3 bases; nucleotides not matched to a gene: 6. Germline V gene data show CDR1 as SGHRS and CDR2 as YFSETQ. CDR3 DNA: TGCGCCAGCAGCCCGGGACGGGGGGAAGAGACCCAGTACTTC. This gives the protein CASSPGRGEETQYF. The full variable domain, with the rest looked up from reference TRBV5-1 and TRBJ2-5, is KAGVTQTPRYLIKTRGQQVTLSCSPISGHRSVSWYQQTPGQGLQFLFEYFSETQRNKGNFPGRFSGRQFSNSRSEMNVSTLELGDSALYLCASSPGRGEETQYFGPGTRLLVL.

The chain recombines TRBV5-1 with TRBJ2-1; D is possibly TRBD1 (6 bases). Trimming pared 0 bases from V and 1 base from J, leaving 8 bases between. CDR3 length equals 15 residues. The germline CDR1 and CDR2 sequences are SGHRS and YFSETQ. The CDR3 region is CASSLGGLSYNEQFF. As DNA, the CDR3 is TGCGCCAGCAGCTTGGGGGGGCTGTCCTACAATGAGCAGTTCTTC. The variable domain in full, with the rest retrieved from reference TRBV5-1 and TRBJ2-1, is KAGVTQTPRYLIKTRGQQVTLSCSPISGHRSVSWYQQTPGQGLQFLFEYFSETQRNKGNFPGRFSGRQFSNSRSEMNVSTLELGDSALYLCASSLGGLSYNEQFFGPGTRLTVL.